This is a list of T cell receptor beta chains from one sample in a study of response to subunit inactivated influenza vaccine. TCRdb redid the calling of the RT-PCR reads with MiXCR, one entry per CDR3 protein. The table includes a few hundred thousand distinct CDR3 sequences, about a fifth detected once. The source material was PBMCs from blood, sampled about 19 months after vaccination. The receptor set was obtained from a man between 45 and 75 years old who received an inactivated influenza vaccine. The CDR3 runs from the conserved cysteine through the conserved F or W. A D gene is named only where the DNA matches it firmly. A clone size is listed for some rows: how often the clone was seen (once, few, many), or a class if it is expanded.

. TRBJ1-1 . TRBV18 CASSVQWGAVDTEAFF TGTGCCAGCTCTGTACAATGGGGGGCGGTGGACACTGAAGCTTTCTTT
TRBD1 TRBJ1-5 . TRBV12-3/TRBV12-4 CASSTRTGGNQPQHF TGTGCCAGCAGCACCCGGACAGGGGGCAATCAGCCCCAGCATTTT
. TRBJ2-3 . TRBV12-5 CASGSGSSDTQYF TGTGCTAGTGGTTCTGGGAGTTCAGATACGCAGTATTTT
. TRBJ1-5 . TRBV27 CASSKTQFTAGQPQHF TGTGCCAGCAGTAAGACTCAGTTCACTGCCGGTCAGCCCCAGCATTTT
. TRBJ2-3 few TRBV14 CASSQDQNTQYF TGTGCCAGCAGCCAAGATCAAAATACGCAGTATTTT
TRBD1 TRBJ1-2 many TRBV6-2/TRBV6-3 CASRRTGSGYTF TGTGCCAGCAGACGGACAGGGAGCGGCTACACCTTC
. TRBJ1-5 . TRBV4-3 CASSQDFTYQPQHF TGCGCCAGCAGCCAAGATTTCACATATCAGCCCCAGCATTTT
. TRBJ1-3 many TRBV15 CATSRRTGTGNTIYF TGTGCCACCAGCCGAAGAACAGGGACTGGAAACACCATATATTTT
. TRBJ1-6 few TRBV20-1 CSARGSGDSSPLHF TGCAGTGCTAGAGGGTCCGGCGATAGTTCACCCCTCCACTTT
TRBD1 TRBJ1-2 . TRBV20-1 CSARADRGRGYTF TGCAGTGCTAGAGCCGACAGGGGTCGGGGCTACACCTTC
. TRBJ2-5 . TRBV4-1 CASSRGDQETQYF TGCGCCAGCAGCCGGGGGGACCAAGAGACCCAGTACTTC
TRBD2 TRBJ2-7 few TRBV18 CASSPKVAGGPANEQYF TGTGCCAGCTCACCAAAAGTAGCGGGGGGTCCCGCTAACGAGCAGTACTTC
. TRBJ1-2 . TRBV7-9 CASSLKQWTIANYGYTF TGTGCCAGCAGCTTAAAACAATGGACAATAGCTAACTATGGCTACACCTTC